The 29 T cell receptor beta chains in this list originate from one sample, sequenced in a study of shared clonotypes between healthy human individuals. Assay: immunoSEQ multiplex PCR; the TCRdb copy retains only in-frame clones and omits some. The repertoire holds about 2.3 million clones, with roughly 92% as singletons. Specimen: naive CD4+ T cells from PBMCs. Stated subset: CD45RA+ positively selected. All receptors come from a man aged 18 to 29 in good health. Some clones in this sample may be carry-over from other donors' samples.

The chain has TRBV25-1 and TRBJ2-7; 8 bases fit TRBD1. The V and J ends lost 5 bases and 1 base, in that order; junction bases with no gene match: 7. There are 15 residues in the CDR3. Germline V gene data show CDR1 as MGHDK and CDR2 as SYGVNS. CDR3 DNA sequence: TGTGCCAGCAGTAGATCGGGACAGGCTTCCTACGAGCAGTACTTC. Its protein product is CASSRSGQASYEQYF.

The V gene is TRBV15, the J gene TRBJ2-3; D call uncertain. Germline assignment: CDR1 LNHNV and CDR2 YYDKDF (reference sequence). Trimming removed 4 bases from V and 2 bases from J, with 7 bases in between. This CDR3 region has 13 residues. In DNA form, the CDR3 reads TGTGCCACCAGCATGGGCCTCACAGATACGCAGTATTTT. Translating gives CATSMGLTDTQYF.

The J gene is TRBJ2-7, the V gene TRBV7-9, with unresolved D. The germline CDR1 and CDR2 sequences are SEHNR and FQNEAQ (reference sequence). This CDR3 is 12 amino acids long. The ends were cut back, 2 bases at V and 12 bases at J, with 14 bases in the middle. CDR3 nucleotides: TGTGCCAGCAGCTTAAGTTTGGGGATTAGGTACTTC. This codes for CASSLSLGIRYF.

CDR3 coding DNA: TGTGCCAGCAGTGAATCGGCAGGGAATGGCTACACCTTC. Translation: CASSESAGNGYTF. The chain employs TRBV6-1 and TRBJ1-2; D is possibly TRBD1 (5 bases). Germline CDR1 reads MNHNS; CDR2 reads SASEGT. The germline V and J ends were trimmed by 2 bases and 6 bases, with 10 bases remaining between them. The CDR3 runs to 13 residues.

Concerning this clone itself: Other nucleotide sequences in the sample specify the same CDR3. This chain uses TRBV18 with TRBJ2-7; either TRBD1 or TRBD2 may supply D (5 bases each). Trimming took off 1 base at V and 0 bases at J, with 7 bases between the two ends. The germline V gene has CDR1 KGHSH and CDR2 LQKENI. The CDR3 sequence is 14 residues long. CDR3 residues: CASSPRDRSYEQYF. As DNA, the CDR3 is TGTGCCAGCTCACCACGGGACCGCTCCTACGAGCAGTACTTC. Variable domain in full (rest from reference TRBV18 and TRBJ2-7): NAGVMQNPRHLVRRRGQEARLRCSPMKGHSHVYWYRQLPEEGLKFMVYLQKENIIDESGMPKERFSAEFPKEGPSILRIQQVVRGDSAAYFCASSPRDRSYEQYFGPGTRLTVT.

CDR3: CASSPWGLGDQPQHF. The CDR3 coding sequence is TGTGCCAGCAGCCCCTGGGGGTTGGGGGATCAGCCCCAGCATTTT. The chain recombines TRBV6-1 with TRBJ1-5; tentatively, D is TRBD1 (5 bases). The CDR3 is 15 amino acids. The germline V and J ends were trimmed by 6 bases and 5 bases, with 17 bases remaining between them. Per germline, CDR1 MNHNS and CDR2 SASEGT.

The chain employs TRBV7-3 and TRBJ1-1, with a weak D call TRBD1 (5 bases). CDR3 size: 13 residues. Trimming shortened V by 4 bases and J by 6 bases, and 12 bases separated the two germline ends. CDR1 and CDR2 (germline): SGHTA, FQGTGA. Here the CDR3 DNA reads TGTGCCAGCAGCTCCAGGGTGTTCTCTGAAGCTTTCTTT. Amino acid sequence: CASSSRVFSEAFF. The entire variable domain, with the rest obtained from reference TRBV7-3 and TRBJ1-1, is as follows: GAGVSQTPSNKVTEKGKYVELRCDPISGHTALYWYRQSLGQGPEFLIYFQGTGAADDSGLPNDRFFAVRPEGSVSTLKIQRTERGDSAVYLCASSSRVFSEAFFGQGTRLTVV.

The chain has TRBV28 and TRBJ2-1; D uncertain. The CDR3 is 13 residues long. V was pared by 4 bases and J by 5 bases, with 9 bases between. CDR1 MDHEN and CDR2 SYDVKM come from the germline V gene. CDR3 DNA: TGTGCCAGCAGTTCGAGCGCTAACAATGAGCAGTTCTTC. This gives the protein CASSSSANNEQFF.

V is TRBV23-1 and J is TRBJ2-7; a possible D gene is TRBD1 (5 bases). TRBV23-1 is an ORF, and what it does is uncertain. The CDR3 runs 15 residues. The V gene lost 6 bases and the J gene lost 2 bases, with 17 bases spanning the gap. The CDR3 nucleotides are TGCGCCAGCAGCCCCCTTGACAGTTCCCCCTACGAGCAGTACTTC. Amino acid sequence: CASSPLDSSPYEQYF.

The chain uses TRBV25-1 and TRBJ1-1; perhaps TRBD1 as D (5 bases). V lost 4 bases to trimming and J lost 0 bases, with 12 bases between them. The CDR3 is made up of 15 amino acids. In germline, CDR1 is MGHDK, CDR2 SYGVNS. The CDR3 loop reads CASSAAGRMNTEAFF. In nucleotides, the CDR3 is TGTGCCAGCAGTGCGGCAGGGCGCATGAACACTGAAGCTTTCTTT.

This chain connects TRBV18 to TRBJ2-2; the D gene could be TRBD1 or TRBD2 (5 bases each). Per germline, CDR1 KGHSH and CDR2 LQKENI. V lost 3 bases and J 5 bases, leaving 10 bases between the germline ends. This CDR3 has 14 amino acids. CDR3 in DNA: TGTGCCAGCTCACCCAGGGACGTAACCGGGGAGCTGTTTTTT. It is translated as CASSPRDVTGELFF.

The V gene is TRBV5-6, the J gene TRBJ2-2; weak D call: TRBD2 (6 bases). The V end was cut by 0 bases, the J end by 5 bases, with 11 bases between. The CDR3 totals 15 residues. The germline CDR1 and CDR2 sequences are SGHDT and YYEEEE. The CDR3 nucleotides read TGTGCCAGCAGCTTGGCCGGGACTTCAACCGGGGAGCTGTTTTTT. Its translation is CASSLAGTSTGELFF.

Concerning this clone itself: Other DNA sequences of this sample code for an identical CDR3. V is TRBV6-1 and J is TRBJ1-5; D might be TRBD1 (5 bases). There are 13 residues in the CDR3. V lost 4 bases and J lost 3, with 7 bases in between. The germline V gene encodes CDR1 MNHNS and CDR2 SASEGT. The CDR3 sequence: CASSGQNNQPQHF. For the CDR3, the DNA is TGTGCCAGCAGTGGACAGAACAATCAGCCCCAGCATTTT.

The chain combines TRBV28 with TRBJ2-4; a weak D match, TRBD1 (6 bases). This CDR3 has 17 residues. V was shortened by 6 bases and J by 1 base, with 19 bases between the two germline ends. Germline V gene data show CDR1 as MDHEN and CDR2 as SYDVKM. The CDR3 coding sequence is TGTGCCAGCAGACGATACGGGCAGGGGTTTGCCAAAAACATTCAGTACTTC. Translated: CASRRYGQGFAKNIQYF.

The chain couples TRBV19 to TRBJ1-2; 8 bases fit TRBD1. The CDR3 is 17 residues long. Unmatched junction bases numbered 14, after V lost 4 bases and J lost 4 bases. Germline lookup yields CDR1 LNHDA and CDR2 SQIVND (reference sequence). As DNA, the CDR3 is TGTGCCAGTAGTACGACAGGGGCCCGAGGGGCCCCCTATGGCTACACCTTC. Amino acid sequence: CASSTTGARGAPYGYTF.

The V and J genes are TRBV19 and TRBJ2-7, with D possibly being TRBD1 (6 bases). CDR1 is LNHDA, CDR2 SQIVND, per germline (reference sequence). Trimming pared 7 bases from V and 2 bases from J, leaving 12 bases between. CDR3 length: 13 amino acids. As DNA, the CDR3 is TGTGCCAGTAAGAGGACAGATACCTACGAGCAGTACTTC. It encodes CASKRTDTYEQYF.

This clone came up a few times. The CDR3 region has the DNA TGCGCCAGCAGTGACCGAGCGGGTGAGCAGTTCTTC. Its translation: CASSDRAGEQFF. The chain employs TRBV10-1 and TRBJ2-1; the D gene is possibly TRBD2 (6 bases). The CDR3 sequence is 12 residues long. The V gene's germline CDR1 is WNHNN and CDR2 SYGVQD (reference sequence). Trimming pared 3 bases from V and 9 bases from J, leaving 9 bases between.

This rearrangement joins TRBV4-2 to TRBJ2-2, with D possibly being TRBD1 (7 bases). Germline V gene lookup returns CDR1 LGHNA and CDR2 YNFKEQ. V was shortened by 0 bases and J by 5 bases, with 13 bases between the two germline ends. CDR3 length: 16 residues. In nucleotides, the CDR3 is TGTGCCAGCAGCCAAGACAGCAGGGGGGAGACCGGGGAGCTGTTTTTT. It encodes CASSQDSRGETGELFF.

The V call is TRBV6-5, the J call TRBJ1-5, with D perhaps matching TRBD1 (5 bases). Trimming took 0 bases from V and 7 from J, leaving 10 bases between them. This CDR3 has 14 amino acids. From germline, CDR1 is MNHEY and CDR2 SVGAGI. CDR3 nucleotide sequence: TGTGCCAGCAGTTACTCGTGGGGGTACCAGCCCCAGCATTTT. Amino acid sequence: CASSYSWGYQPQHF.

This chain joins TRBV6-5 and TRBJ1-1; 7 bases map to TRBD1. The CDR3 length is 15 residues. Germline CDR1 MNHEY, CDR2 SVGAGI. With 5 bases clipped from V and 0 bases from J, the junction kept 6 bases outside the gene matches. DNA for the CDR3: TGTGCCAGCAGTCTTCGACAGGGTATGAACACTGAAGCTTTCTTT. This sequence encodes CASSLRQGMNTEAFF.

The rearrangement links TRBV30 to TRBJ2-3; D is unclear. Looked up from germline, CDR1 is GTSNPN and CDR2 is SVGIG (reference sequence). V lost 1 base and J lost 6, with 5 bases in between. CDR3 length equals 11 residues. CDR3 nucleotide sequence: TGTGCCTGGAGTGGCCCTGATACGCAGTATTTT. Protein product: CAWSGPDTQYF.

The genes are TRBV6-1 and TRBJ1-2, with 7 bases identical to TRBD1. The CDR3 has 13 amino acids. Germline V CDR1 and CDR2: MNHNS, SASEGT. The trim removed 10 bases at V and 2 bases at J, leaving 7 bases unmatched. The chain's CDR3 is CAIAPDRNYGYTF. The CDR3 coding sequence is TGTGCCATCGCCCCGGACAGGAACTATGGCTACACCTTC.

The V and J genes are TRBV4-2 and TRBJ1-2; 7 nucleotides agree with TRBD1. V was pared by 3 bases and J by 7 bases, with 5 bases of the junction left unmatched. In germline, CDR1 is LGHNA, CDR2 YNFKEQ. The CDR3 runs 13 residues. The CDR3 nucleotides read TGTGCCAGCAGCCAGCCAGGGGGAGGTGGCTACACCTTC. Translation: CASSQPGGGGYTF.

The rearrangement uses TRBV27 and TRBJ1-2; 7 bases are shared with TRBD1. Per germline, CDR1 MNHEY and CDR2 SMNVEV (reference sequence). CDR3 size: 20 residues. V lost 8 bases, J lost 2 bases, and 26 bases stayed unmatched. CDR3 coding DNA: TGTGCCAGCGGAACAGAAAGGGGGCCTCCCATCGGCCGCGGGAACTATGGCTACACCTTC. This sequence encodes CASGTERGPPIGRGNYGYTF.

V is TRBV7-7 and J is TRBJ2-3, with 7 positions matching TRBD2. V was clipped by 5 bases and J by 0 bases; unmatched bases: 8. Germline V gives CDR1 SSHAT, CDR2 FNYEAQ (reference sequence). The CDR3 contains 16 residues. The CDR3 region has the DNA TGTGCCAGCAGCAATATAGCGGGTGCCAGCACAGATACGCAGTATTTT. Translation gives CASSNIAGASTDTQYF. Full variable domain (missing parts from reference TRBV7-7 and TRBJ2-3): GAGVSQSPRYKVTKRGQDVTLRCDPISSHATLYWYQQALGQGPEFLTYFNYEAQPDKSGLPSDRFSAERPEGSISTLTIQRTEQRDSAMYRCASSNIAGASTDTQYFGPGTRLTVL.

The chain recombines TRBV5-1 with TRBJ2-3; TRBD2 agrees at 10 bases. Germline assignment: CDR1 SGHRS and CDR2 YFSETQ. Unmatched junction bases numbered 14, after V lost 0 bases and J lost 7 bases. The CDR3 has 18 amino acids. CDR3 coding DNA: TGCGCCAGCAGCTTGGATGCTAGCGGGAGTTGGTTGATGAATACGCAGTATTTT. This translates into CASSLDASGSWLMNTQYF.

Details on this clone: A read error may account for a junction end that differs from germline. The chain combines TRBV4-3 with TRBJ2-3, with TRBD2 identical over 15 bases. CDR1 and CDR2 (germline): LGHNA, YSLEER. The CDR3 contains 17 residues. CDR3 residues: CASSQEGLAGGWDTQYF. DNA of the CDR3: TGCGCCAGCAGTCAAGAGGGACTAGCGGGAGGATGGGATACGCAGTATTTT.

J is TRBJ2-2 and V is TRBV2, with 9 bases matching TRBD2. V shed 8 bases and J 6 bases; nucleotides not matched to a gene: 7. The length of the CDR3 is 14 residues. The germline V gene has CDR1 SNHLY and CDR2 FYNNEI. CDR3 region: CASGGGRAAGELFF. DNA for the CDR3: TGTGCCAGCGGGGGCGGGAGGGCCGCCGGGGAGCTGTTTTTT.

The chain joins TRBV19 to TRBJ1-2, with unresolved D. V was clipped by 2 bases and J by 2 bases, with 12 bases between them. There are 15 residues in the CDR3. In germline, CDR1 is LNHDA, CDR2 SQIVND (reference sequence). The CDR3 sequence is CASSIQVGVNYGYTF. CDR3 sequence (DNA): TGTGCCAGTAGTATACAAGTTGGAGTAAACTATGGCTACACCTTC.